This T cell receptor beta chain was captured in a study of blood T cell repertoires in COVID-19. Study information: Sources were T cells, B-cell-depleted T cells, or PBMCs; the material itself was cDNA or gDNA.

TCRdb keeps only in-frame clones here, not all; method: immunoSEQ multiplex PCR. Here the sample spans under 250,000 clones, around 85% being singletons. V lost 3 bases and J 4 bases, leaving 6 bases between the germline ends. Germline-derived CDR1 and CDR2 are LGHDT and YNNKEL (reference sequence). This CDR3 has 12 amino acids. The V call is TRBV3-1 (or the pseudogene TRBV3-2), the J call TRBJ1-1; D is ambiguous. Sequenced sample: PBMCs or T cells enriched from blood (not recorded which). The TCR was taken from a woman aged 40 to 50 with acute COVID-19. The CDR3 reads CASSQAATEAFF. CDR3 nucleotides: TGTGCCAGCAGCCAGGCTGCCACTGAAGCTTTCTTT.